This T cell receptor (beta chain) was profiled in a study of Ad26.COV2.S vaccination and SARS-CoV-2 variants. The CDR3 consists of 15 residues. Germline CDR1 is KGHDR and CDR2 is SFDVKD. V lost 1 base to trimming and J lost 5 bases, with 13 bases between them. Specified treatment: over 15 received Ad26.COV2.S at low or high dose, single or two shots; roughly 5 received placebo; per-sample allocation not given. Sample collection was performed on day 63 after the first vaccine or placebo injection. Clones were read by immunoSEQ multiplex PCR, and TCRdb kept only the in-frame ones, dropping some. The sample contains 350,000 to 450,000 clones, about four fifths of which appear only once.

The TCR comes from a person between 18 and 60 years old who received the Ad26.COV2.S COVID-19 vaccine or a placebo. The sequencing here drew on peripheral blood, taken in a trial of Ad26.COV2.S vaccine versus placebo. The V gene is TRBV24-1, the J gene TRBJ2-5, with no clear D. In DNA form, the CDR3 reads TGTGCCACCAGTGATTTAAAGGGAACCCGGGAGACCCAGTACTTC. This gives the protein CATSDLKGTRETQYF.